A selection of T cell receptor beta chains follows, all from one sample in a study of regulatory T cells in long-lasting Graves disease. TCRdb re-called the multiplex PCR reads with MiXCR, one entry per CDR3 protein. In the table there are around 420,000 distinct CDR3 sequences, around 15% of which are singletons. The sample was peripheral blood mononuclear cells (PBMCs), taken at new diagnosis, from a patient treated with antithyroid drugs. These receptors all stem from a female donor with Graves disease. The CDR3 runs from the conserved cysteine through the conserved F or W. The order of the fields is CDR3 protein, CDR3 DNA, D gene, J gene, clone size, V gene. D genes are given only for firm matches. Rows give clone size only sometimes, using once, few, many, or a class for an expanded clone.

CASSQRLAGGRQGLWTQYF TGTGCCAGCAGCCAACGACTAGCGGGGGGCCGCCAAGGGTTGTGGACCCAGTACTTC TRBD2 TRBJ2-5 few TRBV3-1
CASSVKGGSHIQYF TGTGCCAGCAGCGTCAAAGGCGGGAGTCACATTCAGTACTTC TRBD2 TRBJ2-4 . TRBV5-5
CATSSRRVDTGELFF TGTGCCACCAGTTCGAGAAGGGTTGACACCGGGGAGCTGTTTTTT . TRBJ2-2 many TRBV24-1
CASSFSRENGHTEAFF TGTGCCAGCAGCTTTAGCAGGGAAAATGGACACACTGAAGCTTTCTTT . TRBJ1-1 few TRBV7-9
CASSHGVADTYNEQFF TGCGCCAGCAGCCATGGAGTAGCGGACACCTACAATGAGCAGTTCTTC . TRBJ2-1 few TRBV4-3
CASRPRDRGRDYGYTF TGTGCCAGCAGGCCTAGGGACAGGGGGCGCGACTATGGCTACACCTTC TRBD1 TRBJ1-2 many TRBV2
CASSPRTSGGPNTGELFF TGTGCCAGCAGCCCCCGGACTAGCGGGGGGCCGAACACCGGGGAGCTGTTTTTT TRBD2 TRBJ2-2 few TRBV7-3
CASRVWHTNEKLFF TGCGCCAGCAGGGTCTGGCATACTAATGAAAAACTGTTTTTT . TRBJ1-4 . TRBV4-1
CASGLARQGQYF TGTGCTAGTGGTTTGGCGCGACAGGGGCAGTATTTT TRBD1 TRBJ2-3 . TRBV12-5
CASSIALTENTEAFF TGTGCCAGTAGTATAGCGCTCACGGAGAACACTGAAGCTTTCTTT . TRBJ1-1 . TRBV19
CASTPSGGHQPQHF TGTGCCAGCACCCCTTCGGGTGGGCATCAGCCCCAGCATTTT . TRBJ1-5 . TRBV12-3/TRBV12-4
CATSDSLTGGYTF TGTGCCACCAGTGATTCTCTGACAGGTGGCTACACCTTC . TRBJ1-2 . TRBV24-1
CASSNQRTTSLETEAFF TGTGCCAGCAGCAATCAACGGACAACCTCCCTGGAGACTGAAGCTTTCTTT . TRBJ1-1 many TRBV6-1
CASLGQGSGYTF TGTGCCAGCCTGGGACAGGGGAGTGGCTACACCTTC TRBD1 TRBJ1-2 . TRBV6-1
CASSLDWGTDTQYF TGTGCCAGCAGCCTCGACTGGGGCACAGATACGCAGTATTTT . TRBJ2-3 . TRBV7-3
CASSLDGRTYEQYF TGTGCCAGCAGCTTAGATGGCAGAACCTACGAGCAGTACTTC . TRBJ2-7 many TRBV7-2
CASSVTGAQVRHGYTF TGTGCCAGCAGTGTGACAGGGGCCCAAGTCCGTCATGGCTACACCTTC TRBD1 TRBJ1-2 . TRBV12-3/TRBV12-4
CASSLTSGGTDTQYF TGTGCCAGCAGTTTGACTAGCGGAGGCACAGATACGCAGTATTTT TRBD2 TRBJ2-3 many TRBV7-9
CASSIGTGTTLGEQYF TGTGCCAGTAGTATTGGGACGGGGACTACCCTGGGGGAGCAGTACTTC TRBD2 TRBJ2-7 once TRBV19
CASSKDRRNTEAFF TGTGCCAGCAGCAAGGACAGGCGAAACACTGAAGCTTTCTTT TRBD1 TRBJ1-1 many TRBV5-4
CASSPGQTPTGGYGYTF TGTGCCAGCAGCCCGGGACAGACGCCCACCGGGGGCTATGGCTACACCTTC TRBD1 TRBJ1-2 many TRBV12-3/TRBV12-4
CASSPPFRIAGSYEQYF TGTGCCAGCTCACCACCGTTTCGGATAGCGGGGAGCTACGAGCAGTACTTC TRBD2 TRBJ2-7 . TRBV6-2/TRBV6-3
CSVEKASSTDTQYF TGCAGCGTTGAAAAGGCGTCTAGCACAGATACGCAGTATTTT . TRBJ2-3 . TRBV29-1
CASRSPTGYSNQPQHF TGTGCCAGTAGATCCCCGACAGGGTATAGCAATCAGCCCCAGCATTTT TRBD1 TRBJ1-5 . TRBV19
CASSLGGLNQPQHF TGTGCCAGCAGTTTGGGGGGGCTCAATCAGCCCCAGCATTTT . TRBJ1-5 many TRBV28
CASSAGTASAFNYGYTF TGTGCCAGCAGTGCCGGGACAGCCTCAGCATTTAACTATGGCTACACCTTC TRBD1 TRBJ1-2 . TRBV28
CASSFPGQGAGAEAFF TGTGCCAGCAGCTTCCCGGGACAGGGGGCGGGAGCTGAAGCTTTCTTT TRBD1 TRBJ1-1 few TRBV7-9
CASSQGTSGGSYEQYF TGCGCCAGCAGCCAAGGGACTAGCGGGGGCTCCTACGAGCAGTACTTC TRBD2 TRBJ2-7 many TRBV4-1
CASSLSGTGHEKLFF TGTGCCAGCAGTTTATCCGGGACAGGACACGAAAAACTGTTTTTT TRBD1 TRBJ1-4 . TRBV27
CASSPGGTSTDTQYF TGTGCCAGCAGTCCCGGGGGGACAAGCACAGATACGCAGTATTTT . TRBJ2-3 many TRBV28
CAISEKGFQSYEQYF TGTGCCATCAGTGAGAAGGGATTTCAGTCCTACGAGCAGTACTTC . TRBJ2-7 many TRBV10-3
CASSLGLGFNEQFF TGCGCCAGCAGCTTGGGCCTAGGATTCAATGAGCAGTTCTTC . TRBJ2-1 few TRBV5-1
CAWSVGFGEGFNYGYTF TGTGCCTGGAGTGTAGGGTTTGGGGAAGGATTTAACTATGGCTACACCTTC . TRBJ1-2 few TRBV30
CASSQDRNYYGYTF TGCGCCAGCAGCCAAGACAGAAACTACTATGGCTACACCTTC . TRBJ1-2 few TRBV4-1
CASSYPGGRNTEAFF TGCGCCAGCAGCTATCCAGGGGGCCGGAACACTGAAGCTTTCTTT TRBD1 TRBJ1-1 many TRBV5-1
CASSQGARGSVETQYF TGTGCCAGCAGCCAAGGGGCCAGGGGGTCGGTAGAGACCCAGTACTTC TRBD1 TRBJ2-5 many TRBV3-1
CASSSRTGPSPNYGYTF TGCGCCAGCAGCTCCCGGACAGGGCCCTCTCCTAACTATGGCTACACCTTC TRBD1 TRBJ1-2 . TRBV5-1
CASSVATGTATETQYF TGTGCCAGCAGCGTAGCTACGGGGACAGCCACAGAGACCCAGTACTTC TRBD1 TRBJ2-5 few TRBV9
CASSQREGAVAKNIQYF TGTGCCAGCAGCCAGCGGGAGGGGGCTGTAGCCAAAAACATTCAGTACTTC TRBD2 TRBJ2-4 . TRBV11-2
CASSWGTAESHQPQHF TGCGCCAGCAGCTGGGGGACAGCGGAAAGTCATCAGCCCCAGCATTTT TRBD1 TRBJ1-5 many TRBV5-1
CSARVSAEAFF TGCAGTGCTAGAGTGTCCGCTGAAGCTTTCTTT . TRBJ1-1 many TRBV20-1
CASSSGQGADQPQHF TGCGCCAGCAGCTCCGGACAGGGGGCGGATCAGCCCCAGCATTTT TRBD1 TRBJ1-5 . TRBV5-1
CASRGGQGNAEAFF TGCGCCAGCAGGGGGGGACAGGGGAACGCTGAAGCTTTCTTT TRBD1 TRBJ1-1 many TRBV4-1
CASSSSNRGATEAFF TGTGCCAGCAGCTCCAGTAACAGGGGGGCCACTGAAGCTTTCTTT TRBD1 TRBJ1-1 few TRBV7-2
CASSFWSFGGEKLFF TGTGCCAGCAGCTTTTGGAGTTTTGGAGGGGAAAAACTGTTTTTT . TRBJ1-4 . TRBV5-6
CASSEVGGLTEAFF TGTGCCAGCAGTGAAGTAGGAGGGCTCACTGAAGCTTTCTTT . TRBJ1-1 many TRBV6-1
CASSPTGLNTGELFF TGTGCCAGCTCACCAACAGGCTTGAACACCGGGGAGCTGTTTTTT . TRBJ2-2 . TRBV18
CASSLLDRDYNSPLHF TGCGCCAGCAGCTTGCTAGACAGGGATTATAATTCACCCCTCCACTTT TRBD1 TRBJ1-6 few TRBV5-1